This TCR beta chain is from a study of blood T cell repertoires in COVID-19. As for the study in general: The United States, Italy and Spain were the sources of the acute and convalescent COVID-19 samples. Nucleic acid was either cDNA or gDNA, and it came from T cells, B-cell-depleted T cells, or PBMCs.

Original analysis: Amplifying reference gene primers gave estimates of nucleated cell counts. Clones were read by immunoSEQ multiplex PCR, and TCRdb kept only the in-frame ones, dropping some. For V, J and clone size, that table is used; D and trimming come from the DNA. The sample includes over 60,000 clones, 90% of them seen just once. Losses at the gene ends were 6 bases for V and 7 bases for J; bases not matched to a gene: 10. The CDR3 is 16 residues long. CDR1 MNHEY and CDR2 SMNVEV come from the germline V gene (reference sequence). The sequenced sample was peripheral blood. The chain recombines TRBV27 with TRBJ1-6, with 9 bases lining up with TRBD1. This receptor was obtained from a man aged 50 to 60 with acute or convalescent COVID-19. The DNA of the CDR3 is TGTGCCAGCAGCCTCACCGGGACAGGGCAGAATTCACCCCTCCACTTT. This codes for CASSLTGTGQNSPLHF.